This TCR beta chain is drawn from a study of cytomegalovirus exposure and HLA in healthy donors. The CDR3 sequence is 13 residues long. Trimming removed 0 bases at V and 2 bases at J, with 7 bases between. CDR1 GTSNPN and CDR2 SVGIG come from the germline V gene (reference sequence). As regards this clone: Its antigen is not identified. This same CDR3 is encoded by further DNA sequences in the sample.

General observations from the study: Relative to the roughly 700-donor mean, N-insertions were reportedly fewer in an Asian-associated ancestry cluster in a later analysis.

The PCR made use of 60 Vbeta and 13 Jbeta primers. Generated by immunoSEQ multiplex PCR, the TCRdb table keeps only in-frame clones and is missing some. This sample has around 140,000 clones, with about 80% found just once. The rearrangement joins TRBV30 to TRBJ1-2; D not certain. Sequencing used PBMCs. The clonotype was recovered from a woman in her fifties or sixties in good health and CMV-seropositive. The CDR3 sequence is CAWSVSVNYGYTF. CDR3 in DNA: TGTGCCTGGAGTGTTAGTGTAAACTATGGCTACACCTTC.